These 17 T cell receptor beta chains share one sample of origin, sequenced in a study of tumor-infiltrating lymphocytes in primary liver carcinoma. Investigators took RNA and DNA out together from 20-30 mg of unsorted bulk tissue. Production of TCR beta cDNA used approximately 0.55 ug total RNA together with a constant-region primer. Amplification in three nested multiplex PCR rounds with slightly modified ARM-PCR gave rise to TCR beta libraries. Two initial PCR rounds of about 11 cycles each paired TRBV1-TRBV30 forward primers with a C-beta reverse primer. TCRdb used MiXCR to reprocess the multiplex PCR reads, holding one entry per CDR3 protein. This table has fewer than 250,000 distinct CDR3 sequences, roughly 80% appearing once. The specimen sequenced was tumor tissue from primary liver carcinoma. These receptors were obtained from a man aged 35 to 55 with primary liver carcinoma and hepatitis B virus infection.

Comment on this clonotype: The junction differs from germline at one of its ends, possibly a read error. CDR3 in amino acids: CASTTGGSYNEQFF. Written as DNA, the CDR3 is TGTGCCAGTACAACGGGAGGCTCCTACAATGAACAGTTCTTC. The chain joins TRBV25-1 to TRBJ2-1, with 7 bases fitting TRBD2. Looked up from germline, CDR1 is MGHDK and CDR2 is SYGVNS. The length of the CDR3 is 14 residues.

J is TRBJ2-1 and V is TRBV4-1, with D possibly TRBD2 on 5 matching bases. Germline V gives CDR1 MGHRA, CDR2 YSYEKL. The CDR3 covers 15 residues. The ends were cut back, 9 bases at V and 4 bases at J, with 19 bases in the middle. In nucleotides, the CDR3 is TGCGCCAGGTGTCAAGCCGGGAATGCGTACAATGAGCAGTTCTTC. Amino acid sequence: CARCQAGNAYNEQFF.

As to this clonotype: One end of the junction is discordant with germline, which a read error may explain. V is TRBV4-2 and J is TRBJ2-2; possibly TRBD2 for D (5 bases). The CDR3 consists of 15 residues. CDR1 is LGHNA, CDR2 YNFKEQ, per germline. The CDR3 bases are TGTACCAGCAGCCAAGATGGAGGAGTCACCGGGGAGCTGTTTTTT. Protein product: CTSSQDGGVTGELFF.

Turning to this clonotype: A much larger clone differs from this one at a single base, so this may be a read error. The chain joins TRBV5-1 to TRBJ2-3; 9 positions agree with TRBD2. Germline V gene sequence: CDR1 SGHRS, CDR2 YFSETQ. This CDR3 comprises 16 residues. Here the CDR3 reads CASSLTSGLGTHTQYF. DNA for the CDR3: TGCGCCAGCAGCTTGACTAGCGGGTTGGGCACACATACGCAGTATTTT.

Comment on this clonotype: Given the absence of the conserved phenylalanine or tryptophan at the CDR3 end, a read error is likely. The V call is TRBV6-6, the J call TRBJ1-1; the match to TRBD1 covers 7 bases. This CDR3 spans 13 amino acids. Germline-derived CDR1 and CDR2 are MNHNY and SVGAGI (reference sequence). The V and J ends lost 2 bases and 4 bases, in that order; junction bases with no gene match: 1. Written as DNA, the CDR3 is TGTGCCAGCAGTTACACAGGGGTCACTGAAGCTTTCTGT. Its translation is CASSYTGVTEAFC.

The J gene is TRBJ2-7, the V gene TRBV4-1, with D perhaps TRBD1 (5 bases). The CDR3 runs to 14 residues. The germline CDR1 and CDR2 sequences are MGHRA and YSYEKL. The CDR3 DNA reads TGCGTGAGCAGCCTTCTAAGGGTAGGGGATGAGCAGTACTTC. Residues: CVSSLLRVGDEQYF.

To note about this clonotype: The final CDR3 position lacks the conserved phenylalanine or tryptophan, pointing to a likely read error. The V gene is TRBV5-4, the J gene TRBJ1-2; 12 bases map to TRBD1. CDR1 is SGHNT and CDR2 is YYREEE in the germline V gene (reference sequence). CDR3 length: 16 amino acids. V was pared by 4 bases and J by 5 bases, with 9 bases of the junction left unmatched. CDR3 in DNA: TGTGCCAGCAGCCCGGGACAGGGGGCGCAGAAGTATGGCTACACCTTA. It specifies CASSPGQGAQKYGYTL.

In this sample, this clonotype turned up a few times. The junction and the germline gene differ at one end; a read error may be behind it. The rearrangement uses TRBV4-3 and TRBJ2-7; no clear D gene. The CDR3 runs to 13 residues. Looked up from germline, CDR1 is LGHNA and CDR2 is YSLEER. CDR3 region: CASSQETNYEQYF. CDR3 nucleotide sequence: TGCGCCAGCAGTCAAGAGACAAACTACGAGCAGTACTTC.

Regarding this clonotype: The junction shows a germline mismatch at one end, possibly a read error. The chain combines TRBV11-2 with TRBJ2-6, with 8 bases matching TRBD1. Looked up from germline, CDR1 is SGHAT and CDR2 is FQNNGV. There are 21 residues in the CDR3. In DNA form, the CDR3 reads TGTGCCAGTACCATGGGGGGAGACAGGGGCACTTCCCTCTCTGGGGCCAACGTCATGACTTTC. It specifies CASTMGGDRGTSLSGANVMTF.

This clonotype has at least ten counts. The CDR3 loop reads CASSSDYTGELFF. The CDR3 nucleotides are TGTGCCAGCAGTTCGGACTACACCGGGGAGCTGTTTTTT. The rearrangement joins TRBV12-3 or TRBV12-4 to TRBJ2-2, with D tentatively TRBD2 (5 bases). The CDR3 spans 13 residues. Deletions cut 4 bases from V and 3 bases from J, with 6 bases between.

The chain uses TRBV28 and TRBJ2-1; 7 nucleotides agree with TRBD1. The J segment lost 6 bases and the V segment lost 10 bases, leaving 12 bases of the junction unmatched. Germline V gives CDR1 MDHEN, CDR2 SYDVKM. The CDR3 sequence is 14 residues long. The CDR3, as DNA: TGTGCCACTTGGCGGACAGGAGGCCGCAATGAGCAGTTCTTC. Translated: CATWRTGGRNEQFF.

Ten or more counts support this clonotype. The chain has TRBV6-5 and TRBJ1-2; TRBD1 might be the D (5 bases). Looked up from germline, CDR1 is MNHEY and CDR2 is SVGAGI. The CDR3 runs 14 residues. V shed 2 bases and J shed 4 bases, with 11 bases lying between them. This chain's CDR3 is CASSYGGRIYGYTF. The CDR3 region has the DNA TGTGCCAGCAGTTACGGGGGACGGATCTATGGCTACACCTTC.

This clonotype has ten or more counts. The chain is built from TRBV24-1 and TRBJ2-3; D ambiguous. The length of the CDR3 is 12 residues. Trimming pared 6 bases from V and 2 bases from J, leaving 5 bases between. Germline loops: CDR1 KGHDR, CDR2 SFDVKD. CDR3 DNA sequence: TGTGCCACCAGTTGGGCCACAGATACGCAGTATTTT. It codes for CATSWATDTQYF.

This clonotype was recorded only once. The conserved final phenylalanine or tryptophan is absent from the CDR3, which likely points to a read error. This chain connects TRBV12-3 or TRBV12-4 to TRBJ1-6, with D maybe TRBD1 (5 bases). The CDR3 spans 14 residues. CDR3 bases: TGTGCCAGCAGTGCAGACAGACAATATTCGCCCCTCCACGTT. It is translated as CASSADRQYSPLHV.

As concerns this clonotype: One end of the junction does not line up with germline, which may come from a read error. The genes are TRBV28 and TRBJ2-1; TRBD2 agrees at 13 bases. Germline CDR1 reads MDHEN; CDR2 reads SYDVKM. The CDR3 is made up of 19 amino acids. In nucleotides, the CDR3 is TGTGCCAGCAGTTTTGCGGGACTAGCGGGATTGAGATCCTACAATGAGCAGTTTTTC. As protein: CASSFAGLAGLRSYNEQFF.

Regarding this clonotype: Just one base apart from a much larger clone, this may be a read error. This likely comes from a read error, as the CDR3 has no conserved phenylalanine or tryptophan at its end. The chain employs TRBV7-9 and TRBJ2-1; perhaps TRBD1 as D (6 bases). This CDR3 is built from 15 residues. Trimming pared 6 bases from V and 8 bases from J, leaving 20 bases between. Germline V lookup: CDR1 SEHNR, CDR2 FQNEAQ (reference sequence). This chain's CDR3 is CASSIRGGPGDEQFL. As DNA, the CDR3 is TGTGCCAGCAGTATCCGAGGGGGTCCAGGGGATGAGCAGTTCCTC.

Remarks on this clonotype: A read error is likely, as this CDR3 ends without the conserved phenylalanine or tryptophan. The CDR3 protein is CANSFPGTSGSKNIQYL. CDR3 bases: TGTGCCAACAGCTTTCCCGGGACAAGCGGGTCCAAAAACATTCAGTACTTG. V is TRBV11-1 and J is TRBJ2-4; D possibly uses TRBD1 or TRBD2 (6 bases each). CDR1 and CDR2 from the germline V gene are SGHAT and FQDESV (reference sequence). The CDR3 has 17 amino acids.